These 12 T cell receptor beta chains were all obtained from the same sample, sequenced in a study of control samples from healthy donors and cancer patients (dated by TCRdb to 2020 to 2021). Receptor amplification or capture employed the immunoSEQ multiplex PCR assay. What TCRdb holds here is the immuneACCESS table cut down to in-frame rearrangements. Part of the clones is not present; checked against another copy, under half of the missing clones reflect an unresolved V gene, and the others are unexplained. This sample lists about 120,000 clones; roughly 92% were detected once. The top ten constitute almost 8% of the sample. The sequenced material came from blood. Receptors were obtained from a young woman in good health.

The chain employs TRBV5-3 and TRBJ2-3, with D uncertain. Being an ORF, TRBV5-3 has a function that is uncertain. The CDR3 is 13 residues long. V was trimmed by 4 bases and J by 15 bases, leaving 21 bases between them. Here the CDR3 reads CARSHSNEPPLYF. The CDR3 DNA is TGTGCCAGAAGCCACTCCAACGAGCCCCCGCTATATTTT.

This chain connects TRBV28 to TRBJ2-7; 11 positions match TRBD1. CDR1 and CDR2 from the germline V gene are MDHEN and SYDVKM. There are 15 residues in the CDR3. V lost 5 bases to trimming and J lost 4 bases; unmatched junction nucleotides: 7. The CDR3 loop reads CASSPGTGGRYEQYF. CDR3 in DNA: TGTGCCAGCAGTCCAGGGACAGGGGGTAGGTACGAGCAGTACTTC.

This chain links TRBV5-1 with TRBJ2-5, with D possibly matching TRBD1 (7 bases). This CDR3 region has 16 residues. Per the germline V gene, CDR1 is SGHRS and CDR2 is YFSETQ. Trimming cost V 2 bases and J 2 bases, with 16 bases left between them. DNA for the CDR3: TGCGCCAGCAGCTTCGGCGGGACAGTCAAACAAGAGACCCAGTACTTC. Translation gives CASSFGGTVKQETQYF.

J is TRBJ1-1 and V is TRBV9, with TRBD1 identical over 10 bases. The CDR3 is made up of 15 amino acids. The trim removed 3 bases at V and 5 bases at J, leaving 7 bases unmatched. Per the germline V gene, CDR1 is SGDLS and CDR2 is YYNGEE. DNA of the CDR3: TGTGCCAGCAGCGGACCCGACAGGGGGCAAACTGAAGCTTTCTTT. This codes for CASSGPDRGQTEAFF.

The chain is built from TRBV7-9 and TRBJ2-3; D not certain. CDR1 is SEHNR, CDR2 FQNEAQ, per germline (reference sequence). Trimming removed 5 bases at V and 6 bases at J, with 9 bases between. The CDR3 runs 12 residues. The CDR3 bases are TGTGCCAGCAGCCTGGATTGGGATACGCAGTATTTT. Amino acid sequence: CASSLDWDTQYF.

V gene TRBV7-2 combines with J gene TRBJ2-2; a possible D gene is TRBD2 (5 bases). Trimming shortened V by 4 bases and J by 5 bases, and 20 bases separated the two germline ends. Germline loops: CDR1 SGHTA, CDR2 FQGNSA. This CDR3 has 17 amino acids. The CDR3, as DNA: TGTGCCAGCAGCTCGCGGTTGGTCGAGGGCTCAACCGGGGAGCTGTTTTTT. This gives the protein CASSSRLVEGSTGELFF.

J is TRBJ2-7 and V is TRBV6-2 or TRBV6-3; TRBD2 matches at 14 bases. The CDR3 consists of 14 residues. Per germline, CDR1 MNHEY and CDR2 SVGEGT. V trimming: 5 bases; J trimming: 3 bases; junction bases outside the gene matches: 0. In DNA, the CDR3 is TGTGCCAGCAGTGGACTAGCGGGGGGCTACGAGCAGTACTTC. Protein sequence: CASSGLAGGYEQYF.

The chain uses TRBV30 and TRBJ2-1; TRBD2 is a possible D gene (6 bases). Trimming stripped 1 base from V and 5 bases from J, with 12 bases between. CDR1 and CDR2 (germline): GTSNPN, SVGIG (reference sequence). The CDR3 length is 14 residues. The CDR3 spells CAWSAGDRDNEQFF. For the CDR3, the DNA is TGTGCCTGGAGTGCGGGAGATCGGGACAATGAGCAGTTCTTC.

This clone was detected a few times. This chain connects TRBV12-5 to TRBJ2-3; no clear D. This CDR3 spans 12 amino acids. Germline lookup yields CDR1 LGHNT and CDR2 FRNRAP. V was clipped by 4 bases and J by 2 bases, with 4 bases between them. Written as DNA, the CDR3 is TGTGCTAGTGGTTCCTCCACAGATACGCAGTATTTT. Encoded protein: CASGSSTDTQYF.

This clone appeared a single time. The CDR3 region is CASSTTRNTEAFF. DNA for the CDR3: TGTGCCAGCAGTACTACACGGAACACTGAAGCTTTCTTT. This chain joins TRBV7-2 and TRBJ1-1; D remains unclear. CDR1 and CDR2 from the germline V gene are SGHTA and FQGNSA. V was pared by 6 bases and J by 1 base, with 9 bases between. This CDR3 has 13 residues.

A single count supports this clone. At one end the junction does not follow the germline gene, possibly because of a read error. The chain couples TRBV27 to TRBJ2-7; weak D call: TRBD2 (7 bases). The CDR3 has 15 amino acids. From germline, CDR1 is MNHEY and CDR2 SMNVEV (reference sequence). The CDR3 DNA sequence: TGTGCCAGCAGTTTATGGGGCGGGGGCTCCGACGAGCAGTACTTC. As protein: CASSLWGGGSDEQYF.

The chain joins TRBV7-9 to TRBJ1-4; the match to TRBD1 covers 8 bases. The CDR3 spans 14 residues. Germline CDR1 is SEHNR and CDR2 is FQNEAQ (reference sequence). With 5 bases clipped from V and 7 bases from J, the junction kept 6 bases outside the gene matches. CDR3 region: CASSLQGAPEKLFF. Here the CDR3 DNA reads TGTGCCAGCAGCCTTCAGGGGGCGCCTGAAAAACTGTTTTTT.